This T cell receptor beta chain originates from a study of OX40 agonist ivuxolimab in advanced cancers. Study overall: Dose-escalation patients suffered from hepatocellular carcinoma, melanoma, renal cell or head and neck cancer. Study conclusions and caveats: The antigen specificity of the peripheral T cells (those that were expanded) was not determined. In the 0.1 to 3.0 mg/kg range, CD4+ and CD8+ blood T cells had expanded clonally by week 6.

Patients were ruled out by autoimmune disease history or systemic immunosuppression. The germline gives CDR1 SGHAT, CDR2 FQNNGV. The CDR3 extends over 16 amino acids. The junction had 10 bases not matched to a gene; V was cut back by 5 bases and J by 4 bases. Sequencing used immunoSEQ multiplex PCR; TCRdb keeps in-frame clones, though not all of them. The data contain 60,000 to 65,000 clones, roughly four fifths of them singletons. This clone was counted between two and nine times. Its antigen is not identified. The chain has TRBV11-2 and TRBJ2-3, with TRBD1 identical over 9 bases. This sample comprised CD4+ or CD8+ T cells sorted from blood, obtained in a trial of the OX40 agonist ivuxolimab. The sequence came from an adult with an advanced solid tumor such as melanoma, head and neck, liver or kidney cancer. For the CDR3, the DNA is TGTGCCAGCAGCCAATCGGACAGGGGACAGTCAGATACGCAGTATTTT. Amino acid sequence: CASSQSDRGQSDTQYF.